The rows below give T cell receptor beta chains drawn from one sample of a study of CD8+ T cells in alopecia areata. Data came from immunoSEQ multiplex PCR; TCRdb stores just in-frame clones and leaves some out. The table lists about 270,000 clones, over 45% of them singletons. Sample: CD4+ T cells sorted from blood, taken around week 54, from a patient treated with tofacitinib. Receptors were obtained from a human donor with alopecia areata. Both conserved end residues are part of each CDR3. A D gene is named only where the DNA matches it firmly. A row's size may be missing; if present it is once, few, many or a size class.

D: -; V: TRBV20-1; J: TRBJ2-1; size: few; CDR3: CSAVDGEQFF; DNA: TGCAGTGCCGTGGACGGTGAGCAGTTCTTC
D: -; V: TRBV11-2; J: TRBJ2-3; size: -; CDR3: CASSLGLLSTDTQYF; DNA: TGTGCCAGCAGCCTCGGACTCCTTTCGACAGATACGCAGTATTTT
D: -; V: TRBV5-1; J: TRBJ2-1; size: once; CDR3: CASSSTSRNEQFF; DNA: TGCGCCAGCAGCTCGACTAGTCGCAATGAGCAGTTCTTC
D: -; V: TRBV4-3; J: TRBJ1-1; size: -; CDR3: CASSQDGSLGDTEAFF; DNA: TGCGCCAGCAGCCAAGATGGGTCCTTAGGGGACACTGAAGCTTTCTTT
D: -; V: TRBV2; J: TRBJ1-1; size: -; CDR3: CASTQQGVTEAFF; DNA: TGTGCCAGCACCCAGCAAGGGGTCACTGAAGCTTTCTTT
D: -; V: TRBV11-2; J: TRBJ2-3; size: -; CDR3: CASSPRRARDTQYF; DNA: TGTGCCAGCAGCCCCCGCAGGGCAAGAGATACGCAGTATTTT
D: -; V: TRBV30; J: TRBJ1-1; size: -; CDR3: CAWFSTGRSTEAFF; DNA: TGTGCCTGGTTTTCGACAGGTCGGTCCACTGAAGCTTTCTTT
D: -; V: TRBV5-1; J: TRBJ1-1; size: -; CDR3: CASSLDPGGMNTEAFF; DNA: TGCGCCAGCAGCTTGGATCCAGGAGGAATGAACACTGAAGCTTTCTTT
D: -; V: TRBV5-4; J: TRBJ2-1; size: -; CDR3: CASSPPWGTYNEQFF; DNA: TGTGCCAGCAGCCCTCCCTGGGGAACCTACAATGAGCAGTTCTTC
D: TRBD1; V: TRBV5-1; J: TRBJ2-5; size: -; CDR3: CASSLGTGSQETQYF; DNA: TGCGCCAGCAGCTTGGGGACAGGGAGCCAAGAGACCCAGTACTTC
D: -; V: TRBV2; J: TRBJ2-3; size: once; CDR3: CASSEAGPRVDTQYF; DNA: TGTGCCAGCAGCGAAGCGGGTCCCCGGGTAGATACGCAGTATTTT
D: -; V: TRBV6-5; J: TRBJ1-1; size: -; CDR3: CASSERNTEAFF; DNA: TGTGCCAGCAGTGAGCGAAACACTGAAGCTTTCTTT
D: -; V: TRBV14; J: TRBJ1-1; size: -; CDR3: CASSQVYGASEAFF; DNA: TGTGCCAGCAGCCAAGTTTATGGGGCTTCTGAAGCTTTCTTT
D: -; V: TRBV27; J: TRBJ1-5; size: -; CDR3: CASSLFGYQPQHF; DNA: TGTGCCAGCAGTTTATTTGGATATCAGCCCCAGCATTTT
D: -; V: TRBV5-5; J: TRBJ2-5; size: few; CDR3: CASSYRQALVGETQYF; DNA: TGTGCCAGCAGCTACAGACAGGCATTAGTTGGAGAGACCCAGTACTTC
D: -; V: TRBV10-3; J: TRBJ2-4; size: -; CDR3: CAISQREAQNIQYF; DNA: TGTGCCATCAGTCAACGCGAGGCGCAAAACATTCAGTACTTC
D: TRBD1; V: TRBV5-1; J: TRBJ1-2; size: few; CDR3: CASSFGGGDYGYTF; DNA: TGCGCCAGCAGCTTCGGAGGGGGCGACTATGGCTACACCTTC
D: -; V: TRBV5-1; J: TRBJ2-7; size: -; CDR3: CASSLALGSEQYF; DNA: TGCGCCAGCAGCTTGGCCCTGGGTTCCGAGCAGTACTTC
D: -; V: TRBV11-1; J: TRBJ1-4; size: few; CDR3: CASSLAEGIGEKLFF; DNA: TGTGCCAGCAGCTTAGCGGAAGGGATTGGAGAAAAACTGTTTTTT
D: -; V: TRBV30; J: TRBJ1-2; size: -; CDR3: CACPTGYGYTF; DNA: TGTGCCTGCCCAACGGGCTATGGCTACACCTTC
D: TRBD1; V: TRBV29-1; J: TRBJ2-3; size: few; CDR3: CSVEGDRWPADTQYF; DNA: TGCAGCGTTGAAGGGGACAGGTGGCCGGCAGATACGCAGTATTTT
D: -; V: TRBV5-6; J: TRBJ2-7; size: -; CDR3: CASSFGQRSYEQYF; DNA: TGTGCCAGCAGCTTCGGACAGAGAAGCTACGAGCAGTACTTC
D: -; V: TRBV27; J: TRBJ1-2; size: once; CDR3: CASSFRDQNYGYTF; DNA: TGTGCCAGCAGTTTCAGGGATCAAAACTATGGCTACACCTTC
D: -; V: TRBV30; J: TRBJ2-7; size: -; CDR3: CAWSTVGYEQYF; DNA: TGTGCCTGGAGTACCGTGGGTTACGAGCAGTACTTC
D: -; V: TRBV4-1; J: TRBJ1-1; size: -; CDR3: CASSQGGLTEAFF; DNA: TGCGCCAGCAGCCAAGGAGGGCTGACTGAAGCTTTCTTT
D: -; V: TRBV30; J: TRBJ1-6; size: few; CDR3: CAWAQGISDAPLHF; DNA: TGTGCCTGGGCCCAGGGTATTTCGGATGCACCCCTCCACTTT
D: TRBD2; V: TRBV27; J: TRBJ2-1; size: -; CDR3: CASSPQKLAGAEFNEQFF; DNA: TGTGCCAGCAGTCCGCAGAAACTAGCGGGGGCCGAATTCAATGAGCAGTTCTTC
D: -; V: TRBV6-5; J: TRBJ2-3; size: -; CDR3: CASTLQGTDTQYF; DNA: TGTGCCAGCACCCTTCAGGGCACAGATACGCAGTATTTT
D: -; V: TRBV5-1; J: TRBJ1-1; size: -; CDR3: CASSLSSGVWLNTEAFF; DNA: TGCGCCAGCAGCCTATCGTCGGGGGTTTGGTTGAACACTGAAGCTTTCTTT
D: -; V: TRBV7-3; J: TRBJ2-3; size: -; CDR3: CASSLGTDTQYF; DNA: TGTGCCAGCAGCTTAGGGACAGATACGCAGTATTTT
D: TRBD1; V: TRBV30; J: TRBJ1-2; size: few; CDR3: CAWEYRGSNYGYTF; DNA: TGTGCCTGGGAGTACAGGGGAAGTAACTATGGCTACACCTTC
D: -; V: TRBV5-4; J: TRBJ1-1; size: few; CDR3: CASSLESEAFF; DNA: TGTGCCAGCAGCTTGGAATCCGAAGCTTTCTTT